This TCR beta chain derives from a study of patients and donors after allogeneic stem cell transplantation. This clonotype was seen more than once but under ten times. TCRdb reprocessed the RT-PCR reads via MiXCR and lists one record per CDR3 protein. The data show roughly 140,000 distinct CDR3 sequences, approximately 37% seen once. Germline V lookup: CDR1 DFQATT, CDR2 SNEGSKA (reference sequence). Losses at the gene ends were 3 bases for V and 6 bases for J; bases not matched to a gene: 5. This CDR3 has 13 amino acids. This TCR derives from a human donor who was either an allogeneic HSCT recipient or a stem cell or donor lymphocyte infusion donor (not recorded which). It is not recorded whose cells these are; they may come from a transplant donor. The chain carries TRBV20-1 and TRBJ1-2; 9 nucleotides align to TRBD1. The sample taken for sequencing was blood, either unsorted or a sorted T cell fraction (not recorded which). CDR3 DNA sequence: TGCAGTGCTAGTACAGGGGGCGCGAATGGCTACACCTTC. This translates into CSASTGGANGYTF.